This T cell receptor (beta chain) appears in the sequencing data of a study of cytomegalovirus exposure and HLA in healthy donors. In the case of this clone: The antigen is unknown.

The PCR used 60 Vbeta and 13 Jbeta primers. Clones were sequenced by immunoSEQ multiplex PCR, and TCRdb holds only the in-frame ones, with some missing. The table records 150,000 to 200,000 clones, over 80% of them present only once. General observations from the study: In presence/absence analyses, roughly uniform sequencing depth across donors was assumed.

The V gene end was trimmed by 3 bases and the J gene end by 5 bases; junction bases not matched to a gene: 3. Germline lookup yields CDR1 WNHNN and CDR2 SYGVQD (reference sequence). The CDR3 covers 14 residues. The sample was PBMCs. The receptor comes from a girl between 5 and 17 years old in good health and CMV-seropositive. This chain uses TRBV10-1 with TRBJ1-4, with 7 bases fitting TRBD1. CDR3 nucleotides: TGCGCCAGCAGTGACGGGACAGTAAATGAAAAACTGTTTTTT. Amino acids: CASSDGTVNEKLFF.